These 14 T cell receptor beta chains originate from one sample sequenced in a study of response to subunit inactivated influenza vaccine. TCRdb re-analysed the RT-PCR reads in MiXCR, keeping a single row per CDR3 protein. The table has around 760,000 distinct CDR3 sequences, approximately 15% seen once. This material consisted of PBMCs from blood, taken 14 days before vaccination. These receptors all come from a man aged 45 to 65 who received an inactivated influenza vaccine.

The rearrangement links TRBV18 to TRBJ2-1; D remains unclear. V lost 3 bases to trimming and J lost 7 bases, with 10 bases between them. Germline loops: CDR1 KGHSH, CDR2 LQKENI. The CDR3 has 13 residues. The CDR3 reads CASSPPPPNEQFF. CDR3 DNA sequence: TGTGCCAGCTCACCCCCCCCTCCAAATGAGCAGTTCTTC. The full variable domain, its missing parts supplied by reference TRBV18 and TRBJ2-1, is NAGVMQNPRHLVRRRGQEARLRCSPMKGHSHVYWYRQLPEEGLKFMVYLQKENIIDESGMPKERFSAEFPKEGPSILRIQQVVRGDSAAYFCASSPPPPNEQFFGPGTRLTVL.

This clonotype has more than one count but fewer than ten. The junction departs from germline at one end; a sequencing error may be responsible. This sequence joins TRBV9 and TRBJ1-3; D unclear. CDR3 length: 14 amino acids. Germline CDR1 and CDR2: SGDLS and YYNGEE. CDR3: CASSVGGLGKTIYF. CDR3 bases: TGTGCCAGCAGCGTAGGAGGGTTGGGAAAAACCATATATTTT. The full variable domain, rest sourced from reference TRBV9 and TRBJ1-3, is DSGVTQTPKHLITATGQRVTLRCSPRSGDLSVYWYQQSLDQGLQFLIQYYNGEERAKGNILERFSAQQFPDLHSELNLSSLELGDSALYFCASSVGGLGKTIYFGEGSWLTVV.

This chain uses TRBV28 with TRBJ2-7, with D tentatively TRBD1 or TRBD2 (5 bases each). V lost 10 bases to trimming and J lost 0 bases, with 16 bases between them. The V gene's germline CDR1 is MDHEN and CDR2 SYDVKM. The CDR3 sequence is 14 residues long. The CDR3, as DNA: TGTGCCACCAAGAACCCCGGGACCTCCTACGAGCAGTACTTC. It yields the protein CATKNPGTSYEQYF.

In this sample, this clonotype turned up a few times. J is TRBJ1-2 and V is TRBV27; D is undetermined. The CDR3 sequence is 14 residues long. Germline loops: CDR1 MNHEY, CDR2 SMNVEV (reference sequence). The ends were cut back, 5 bases at V and 3 bases at J, with 13 bases in the middle. The CDR3 loop reads CASSPIGGHYGYTF. DNA for the CDR3: TGTGCCAGCAGTCCCATCGGAGGGCACTATGGCTACACCTTC.

The V gene is TRBV3-1, the J gene TRBJ2-1, with D possibly being TRBD2 (7 bases). Trimming cost V 5 bases and J 7 bases, with 21 bases left between them. Germline V lookup: CDR1 LGHDT, CDR2 YNNKEL (reference sequence). The length of the CDR3 is 16 residues. CDR3 coding DNA: TGTGCCAGCAGCAGAGTAGGGGGTGGGGGGGGAAATGAGCAGTTCTTC. Protein sequence: CASSRVGGGGGNEQFF.

J is TRBJ2-7 and V is TRBV20-1; D is perhaps TRBD1 (6 bases). Trimming cost V 7 bases and J 2 bases, with 12 bases left between them. CDR3 length: 12 amino acids. The germline CDR1 and CDR2 sequences are DFQATT and SNEGSKA (reference sequence). The CDR3 here is CSVKGTPYEQYF. The CDR3 DNA sequence: TGCAGTGTCAAGGGGACACCCTACGAGCAGTACTTC.

V and J are TRBV20-1 and TRBJ2-2; 9 nucleotides align to TRBD2. The V segment lost 0 bases and the J segment 7 bases; nucleotides outside the gene matches: 9. This CDR3 comprises 16 residues. Per germline, CDR1 DFQATT and CDR2 SNEGSKA (reference sequence). CDR3 in amino acids: CSARDPLAGIYGELFF. CDR3 coding DNA: TGCAGTGCTAGAGATCCGCTAGCGGGAATATACGGGGAGCTGTTTTTT.

V and J are TRBV9 and TRBJ2-7; TRBD2 might be the D (5 bases). The CDR3 runs to 15 residues. V lost 2 bases to trimming and J lost 2 bases, with 14 bases between them. Germline CDR1 reads SGDLS; CDR2 reads YYNGEE. CDR3 bases: TGTGCCAGCAGCGTGGACTTCGACATTCCCTACGAGCAGTACTTC. Its translation is CASSVDFDIPYEQYF.

This clonotype showed up many times. The rearrangement joins TRBV6-1 to TRBJ1-1; D may be TRBD1 (6 bases). The CDR3 contains 14 residues. CDR1 is MNHNS, CDR2 SASEGT, per germline. Trimming cost V 1 base and J 10 bases, with 16 bases left between them. For the CDR3, the DNA is TGTGCCAGCAGTGAAGTAAGGGGGGTCGGGAGAGCTTTCTTT. It translates to CASSEVRGVGRAFF.

This clonotype appeared many times. The J gene is TRBJ1-3, the V gene TRBV4-3; 7 nucleotides match TRBD1. The CDR3 length is 15 residues. V lost 0 bases to trimming and J lost 3 bases; unmatched junction nucleotides: 2. Germline V lookup: CDR1 LGHNA, CDR2 YSLEER. The CDR3 DNA follows: TGCGCCAGCAGCCAAGACAGGGGGAGTGGAAACACCATATATTTT. Translating gives CASSQDRGSGNTIYF.

This clonotype has at least ten counts. This chain uses TRBV28 with TRBJ1-4; a possible D gene is TRBD1 (5 bases). The V and J ends lost 4 bases and 7 bases respectively, with 13 bases between them. The CDR3 length is 14 residues. CDR1 MDHEN and CDR2 SYDVKM come from the germline V gene. CDR3 sequence reads: CASSSPGPGEKLFF. CDR3 sequence (DNA): TGTGCCAGCAGTTCCCCGGGACCGGGTGAAAAACTGTTTTTT.

The chain links TRBV10-3 to TRBJ2-7, with D tentatively TRBD1 (5 bases). Germline CDR1 and CDR2: ENHRY and SYGVKD. V was cut by 0 bases and J by 0 bases, with 9 bases left in between. This CDR3 has 15 amino acids. CDR3 protein: CAISESPGLSYEQYF. Written as DNA, the CDR3 is TGTGCCATCAGTGAGTCGCCAGGGCTCTCCTACGAGCAGTACTTC.

This clonotype has ten or more counts. The J gene is TRBJ2-7, the V gene TRBV12-3 or TRBV12-4, with 13 bases aligning to TRBD2. The CDR3 extends over 13 amino acids. The V segment lost 5 bases and the J segment 6 bases; nucleotides outside the gene matches: 1. The CDR3, as DNA: TGTGCCAGCAGTGGGACTAGCGGGATCGAGCAGTACTTC. Encoded protein: CASSGTSGIEQYF.

This clonotype was recorded at least ten times. V gene TRBV4-1 combines with J gene TRBJ1-6; D uncertain. CDR1 is MGHRA and CDR2 is YSYEKL in the germline V gene. The CDR3 spans 12 residues. Trimming took 4 bases from V and 10 from J, leaving 8 bases between them. CDR3 DNA sequence: TGCGCCAGCAGCCCGCCCGGGTCACCCCTCCACTTT. Protein: CASSPPGSPLHF.